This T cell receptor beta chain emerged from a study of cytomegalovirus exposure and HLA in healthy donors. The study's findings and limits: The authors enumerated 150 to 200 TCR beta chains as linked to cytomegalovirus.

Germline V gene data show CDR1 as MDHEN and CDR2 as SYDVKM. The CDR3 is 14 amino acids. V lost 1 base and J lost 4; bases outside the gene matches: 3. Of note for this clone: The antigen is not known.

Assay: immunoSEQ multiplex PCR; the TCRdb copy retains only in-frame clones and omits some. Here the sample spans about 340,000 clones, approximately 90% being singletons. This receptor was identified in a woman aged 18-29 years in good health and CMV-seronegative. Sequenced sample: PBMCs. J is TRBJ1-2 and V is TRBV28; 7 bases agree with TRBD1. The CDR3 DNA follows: TGTGCCAGCAGTTTATACCGGACAGGCTATGGCTACACCTTC. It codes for CASSLYRTGYGYTF.